These 30 T cell receptor beta chains came from one sample sequenced in a study of blood T cell repertoires in COVID-19. TCRdb's table, derived via immunoSEQ multiplex PCR, lists solely in-frame clones and lacks some. This sample carries over 200,000 clones, 70% to 85% of them seen once, and the ten largest clones take 15%. The sample taken for sequencing was PBMCs or T cells enriched from blood (not recorded which). The receptors shown here come from a man aged 35-49 years who had recovered from COVID-19.

The chain is built from TRBV9 and TRBJ1-3; tentatively, D is TRBD1 (5 bases). Germline V CDR1 and CDR2: SGDLS, YYNGEE. The CDR3 covers 17 residues. Trimming removed 0 bases from V and 0 bases from J, with 13 bases in between. The CDR3 loop is CASSVGSGQRSGNTIYF. The CDR3 DNA follows: TGTGCCAGCAGCGTAGGTTCCGGACAACGCTCTGGAAACACCATATATTTT.

V usage is TRBV9 and J usage is TRBJ2-3; 8 nucleotides match TRBD2. The trim removed 4 bases at V and 1 base at J, leaving 2 bases unmatched. CDR1 SGDLS and CDR2 YYNGEE come from the germline V gene. The CDR3 covers 14 residues. The CDR3 is CASSSGGRTDTQYF. The CDR3 nucleotides read TGTGCCAGCAGCTCGGGGGGGCGCACAGATACGCAGTATTTT.

The chain uses TRBV7-9 and TRBJ2-7; perhaps TRBD1 as D (6 bases). Per germline, CDR1 SEHNR and CDR2 FQNEAQ (reference sequence). V was pared by 3 bases and J by 7 bases, with 7 bases between. The CDR3 is 11 residues long. The CDR3 here is CASSFTGEQYF. Written as DNA, the CDR3 is TGTGCCAGCAGCTTCACAGGGGAGCAGTACTTC. The whole variable domain, filled in from reference TRBV7-9 and TRBJ2-7, reads DTGVSQNPRHKITKRGQNVTFRCDPISEHNRLYWYRQTLGQGPEFLTYFQNEAQLEKSRLLSDRFSAERPKGSFSTLEIQRTEQGDSAMYLCASSFTGEQYFGPGTRLTVT.

The rearrangement joins TRBV27 to TRBJ2-3; 12 bases fit TRBD2. Germline loops: CDR1 MNHEY, CDR2 SMNVEV (reference sequence). Trimming removed 8 bases from V and 2 bases from J; junction bases left unmatched: 14. The CDR3 has 18 residues. CDR3 in amino acids: CASVGLAGPRSLTDTQYF. CDR3 nucleotide sequence: TGTGCCAGCGTAGGACTAGCGGGGCCCAGATCCCTCACAGATACGCAGTATTTT.

The V and J genes are TRBV2 and TRBJ1-1; 7 bases are shared with TRBD1. This CDR3 spans 12 amino acids. CDR1 SNHLY and CDR2 FYNNEI come from the germline V gene. Trimming at V came to 5 bases and at J to 7 bases, leaving 4 bases not matched to a gene. The CDR3 reads CASSLTGLEAFF. The DNA of the CDR3 is TGTGCCAGCAGTCTGACAGGGCTTGAAGCTTTCTTT.

The gene calls are TRBV28 and TRBJ2-3; D perhaps matches TRBD2 (7 bases). The CDR3 is 14 residues long. CDR1 MDHEN and CDR2 SYDVKM come from the germline V gene. Trimming pared 10 bases from V and 2 bases from J, leaving 16 bases between. CDR3 nucleotide sequence: TGTGCCACCGCCTTCGGGGGGCACACAGATACGCAGTATTTT. Translating gives CATAFGGHTDTQYF.

The chain combines TRBV3-1 (or the pseudogene TRBV3-2) with TRBJ2-3, with 15 bases that match TRBD2. Germline CDR1 and CDR2: LGHDT and YNNKEL (reference sequence). This CDR3 has 19 residues. V lost 1 base, J lost 2 bases, and 7 bases stayed unmatched. CDR3 nucleotide sequence: TGTGCCAGCAGCCAAGTGGTGGGACTAGCGGGGGGCCTCACAGATACGCAGTATTTT. This codes for CASSQVVGLAGGLTDTQYF.

In this sample, this clone turned up once. The chain employs TRBV27 and TRBJ2-7, with D perhaps matching TRBD2 (5 bases). Trimming pared 0 bases from V and 7 bases from J, leaving 25 bases between. This CDR3 has 18 amino acids. Germline CDR1 is MNHEY and CDR2 is SMNVEV (reference sequence). The chain's CDR3 is CASSLSSSAAGPWIEQYF. DNA for the CDR3: TGTGCCAGCAGTTTATCGAGTTCAGCGGCGGGTCCTTGGATTGAGCAGTACTTC.

The V and J genes are TRBV5-1 and TRBJ1-3; no clear D. Germline CDR1 reads SGHRS; CDR2 reads YFSETQ. The CDR3 runs 12 residues. Trimming removed 0 bases from V and 7 bases from J, with 5 bases in between. The CDR3 loop is CASSLDGNTIYF. CDR3 sequence (DNA): TGCGCCAGCAGCTTGGACGGGAACACCATATATTTT. The entire variable domain, with the rest obtained from reference TRBV5-1 and TRBJ1-3, is as follows: KAGVTQTPRYLIKTRGQQVTLSCSPISGHRSVSWYQQTPGQGLQFLFEYFSETQRNKGNFPGRFSGRQFSNSRSEMNVSTLELGDSALYLCASSLDGNTIYFGEGSWLTVV.

This chain links TRBV7-2 with TRBJ2-3; D gene unclear. CDR3 length: 15 residues. Trimming shortened V by 2 bases and J by 2 bases, and 11 bases separated the two germline ends. CDR1 and CDR2 (germline): SGHTA, FQGNSA. The CDR3 nucleotides read TGTGCCAGCAGCTTAAAGCCGTCGCTCACAGATACGCAGTATTTT. Its protein is CASSLKPSLTDTQYF.

The V and J genes are TRBV6-5 and TRBJ2-1; TRBD2 aligns across 7 bases. Germline CDR1 is MNHEY and CDR2 is SVGAGI. The CDR3 runs 13 residues. The V gene end was trimmed by 6 bases and the J gene end by 2 bases; junction bases not matched to a gene: 1. The CDR3 region has the DNA TGTGCCAGCAGGGGGGGGACCTACAATGAGCAGTTCTTC. This encodes CASRGGTYNEQFF.

The chain is built from TRBV28 and TRBJ2-3; D remains ambiguous. Trimming left V 3 bases short and J 1 base short, with 17 bases between. Germline V lookup: CDR1 MDHEN, CDR2 SYDVKM. The CDR3 contains 17 residues. CDR3 residues: CASSFQLMATGTDTQYF. The CDR3 region has the DNA TGTGCCAGCAGTTTCCAGCTGATGGCCACAGGCACAGATACGCAGTATTTT.

This chain uses TRBV9 with TRBJ2-5; TRBD2 is a possible D gene (6 bases). Germline V CDR1 and CDR2: SGDLS, YYNGEE. The CDR3 has 15 amino acids. V dropped 0 bases and J dropped 5 bases, with 14 bases sitting between them. This CDR3 is CASSVAHDAGETQYF. The CDR3, as DNA: TGTGCCAGCAGCGTAGCACACGACGCGGGGGAGACCCAGTACTTC.

The chain uses TRBV23-1 and TRBJ2-3; TRBD2 aligns across 9 bases. TRBV23-1 is known as an ORF, though its function is uncertain. V lost 4 bases to trimming and J lost 4 bases; unmatched junction nucleotides: 6. The CDR3 has 15 residues. DNA for the CDR3: TGCGCCAGCAGTCCTGCGGGAGGGCCGGCAGATACGCAGTATTTT. Translating it yields CASSPAGGPADTQYF.

The chain combines TRBV12-3 or TRBV12-4 with TRBJ1-1, with unresolved D. This CDR3 region has 11 residues. Trimming stripped 9 bases from V and 3 bases from J, with 8 bases between. The DNA for the CDR3 is TGTGCCAGTAGGGAGGACACTGAAGCTTTCTTT. Translated, it gives CASREDTEAFF.

The V call is TRBV6-6, the J call TRBJ2-6; 7 bases are a match to TRBD1. Germline loops: CDR1 MNHNY, CDR2 SVGAGI (reference sequence). J was trimmed by 2 bases and V by 6 bases; bases with no gene match: 4. This CDR3 contains 15 residues. CDR3 DNA sequence: TGTGCCAGCAGCGATACAGGGGCTGGGGCCAACGTCCTGACTTTC. Its protein product is CASSDTGAGANVLTF.

V usage is TRBV5-1 and J usage is TRBJ2-7; 9 positions match TRBD1. Germline V gene lookup returns CDR1 SGHRS and CDR2 YFSETQ. The trim removed 4 bases at V and 2 bases at J, leaving 4 bases unmatched. The CDR3 covers 14 residues. In DNA, the CDR3 is TGCGCCAGCAGCGGGGGGACAGGGACCTACGAGCAGTACTTC. Its translation is CASSGGTGTYEQYF.

This clone was found many times. The gene calls are TRBV27 and TRBJ1-2; no firm D call. V was clipped by 2 bases and J by 8 bases, with 12 bases between them. This CDR3 has 13 residues. Germline assignment: CDR1 MNHEY and CDR2 SMNVEV (reference sequence). The CDR3 coding sequence is TGTGCCAGCAGTTTAAGTGAGGCAGCCGGCTACACCTTC. This codes for CASSLSEAAGYTF.

The genes are TRBV18 and TRBJ2-3; 11 bases align to TRBD2. The V segment lost 7 bases and the J segment 1 base; nucleotides outside the gene matches: 4. This CDR3 spans 15 amino acids. Germline V gives CDR1 KGHSH, CDR2 LQKENI. CDR3 DNA sequence: TGTGCCAGCTTCGCTAGCGGGGGGCGCACAGATACGCAGTATTTT. Translation gives CASFASGGRTDTQYF.

The CDR3 sequence is CASSMYRGQGYGYTF. The DNA of the CDR3 is TGTGCCAGCAGTATGTACAGGGGGCAAGGCTATGGCTACACCTTC. This chain joins TRBV6-4 and TRBJ1-2, with 9 positions matching TRBD1. This CDR3 comprises 15 residues. Germline V gives CDR1 MRHNA, CDR2 SNTAGT. V shed 5 bases, J shed 4 bases, and the junction held 8 bases outside the gene matches.

This clone was observed a handful of times. The genes are TRBV27 and TRBJ1-2, with TRBD1 identical over 7 bases. V gave up 4 bases and J gave up 3 bases; unmatched junction bases: 2. CDR1 MNHEY and CDR2 SMNVEV come from the germline V gene (reference sequence). CDR3 length: 13 residues. The CDR3 region has the DNA TGTGCCAGCAGTTCCACAGGGGACTATGGCTACACCTTC. Protein: CASSSTGDYGYTF.

The rearrangement joins TRBV9 to TRBJ1-1; 9 nucleotides line up with TRBD1. Germline trimming cut 5 bases from V and 11 bases from J; bases unmatched to any gene: 13. The length of the CDR3 is 14 residues. CDR1 is SGDLS and CDR2 is YYNGEE in the germline V gene. The CDR3 DNA reads TGTGCCAGCAGTCCACCACAGGGGGCCCTGGTGGCTTTCTTT. It yields the protein CASSPPQGALVAFF. Drawing the rest from reference TRBV9 and TRBJ1-1, the complete variable domain is DSGVTQTPKHLITATGQRVTLRCSPRSGDLSVYWYQQSLDQGLQFLIQYYNGEERAKGNILERFSAQQFPDLHSELNLSSLELGDSALYFCASSPPQGALVAFFGQGTRLTVV.

The rearrangement joins TRBV7-3 to TRBJ2-2, with D perhaps TRBD2 (5 bases). The CDR3 is made up of 16 amino acids. CDR1 and CDR2 (germline): SGHTA, FQGTGA. The V end was cut by 3 bases, the J end by 0 bases, with 11 bases between. CDR3 protein: CASSFLGVTNTGELFF. The CDR3 DNA follows: TGTGCCAGCAGCTTCCTCGGGGTGACGAACACCGGGGAGCTGTTTTTT.

The J gene is TRBJ1-3, the V gene TRBV21-1. TRBV21-1 is classified as a pseudogene. The CDR3 length is 15 residues. The DNA of the CDR3 is TGTGCCAGCAGCACCTGCGGGGGGGCTGGAAACACCATATATTTT. It encodes CASSTCGGAGNTIYF.

The chain recombines TRBV19 with TRBJ1-6; the match to TRBD1 covers 7 bases. The V and J ends lost 7 bases and 6 bases, in that order; junction bases with no gene match: 9. In germline, CDR1 is LNHDA, CDR2 SQIVND (reference sequence). The CDR3 length is 15 residues. The CDR3 reads CASTTRGPPNSPLHF. DNA of the CDR3: TGTGCCAGTACGACGAGGGGGCCCCCTAATTCACCCCTCCACTTT.

As to this clone: Within the sample, other DNA sequences also encode this same CDR3. V and J are TRBV10-3 and TRBJ1-1, with a tentative D call TRBD1 (6 bases). Germline CDR1 is ENHRY and CDR2 is SYGVKD. Between the trimmed V and J ends, which lost 0 bases and 4 bases, there was a span of 6 bases. The CDR3 spans 13 residues. This chain's CDR3 is CAISESRGTEAFF. CDR3 DNA: TGTGCCATCAGTGAGTCCAGGGGCACTGAAGCTTTCTTT.

The chain joins TRBV9 to TRBJ2-7, with D perhaps TRBD2 (5 bases). Germline V gene data show CDR1 as SGDLS and CDR2 as YYNGEE. The CDR3 loop spans 15 amino acids. V shed 3 bases and J shed 2 bases, with 15 bases lying between them. The CDR3 spells CASSGAINGAYEQYF. CDR3 sequence (DNA): TGTGCCAGCAGCGGGGCCATCAACGGGGCCTACGAGCAGTACTTC. Together with reference TRBV9 and TRBJ2-7, the CDR3 gives the full variable domain: DSGVTQTPKHLITATGQRVTLRCSPRSGDLSVYWYQQSLDQGLQFLIQYYNGEERAKGNILERFSAQQFPDLHSELNLSSLELGDSALYFCASSGAINGAYEQYFGPGTRLTVT.

This sequence joins TRBV7-6 and TRBJ2-5; weak D call: TRBD2 (5 bases). Deletions cut 1 base from V and 1 base from J, with 10 bases between. Germline CDR1 SGHVS, CDR2 FNYEAQ. There are 15 residues in the CDR3. The chain's CDR3 is CASSLGGAAQETQYF. In DNA, the CDR3 is TGTGCCAGCAGCTTAGGGGGAGCGGCCCAAGAGACCCAGTACTTC.

The chain uses TRBV10-3 and TRBJ1-4; D might be TRBD1 (6 bases). Trimming removed 3 bases at V and 8 bases at J, with 10 bases between. There are 13 residues in the CDR3. Looked up from germline, CDR1 is ENHRY and CDR2 is SYGVKD. CDR3: CAISDRGGEKLFF. The CDR3 nucleotides read TGTGCCATCAGTGACAGGGGAGGGGAAAAACTGTTTTTT.

The rearrangement links TRBV6-5 to TRBJ2-1; D not certain. This CDR3 contains 15 residues. Trimming shortened V by 0 bases and J by 4 bases, and 10 bases separated the two germline ends. Germline values: CDR1 MNHEY, CDR2 SVGAGI. The DNA for the CDR3 is TGTGCCAGCAGTTACTCGAATCCGGTATACAATGAGCAGTTCTTC. It yields the protein CASSYSNPVYNEQFF.